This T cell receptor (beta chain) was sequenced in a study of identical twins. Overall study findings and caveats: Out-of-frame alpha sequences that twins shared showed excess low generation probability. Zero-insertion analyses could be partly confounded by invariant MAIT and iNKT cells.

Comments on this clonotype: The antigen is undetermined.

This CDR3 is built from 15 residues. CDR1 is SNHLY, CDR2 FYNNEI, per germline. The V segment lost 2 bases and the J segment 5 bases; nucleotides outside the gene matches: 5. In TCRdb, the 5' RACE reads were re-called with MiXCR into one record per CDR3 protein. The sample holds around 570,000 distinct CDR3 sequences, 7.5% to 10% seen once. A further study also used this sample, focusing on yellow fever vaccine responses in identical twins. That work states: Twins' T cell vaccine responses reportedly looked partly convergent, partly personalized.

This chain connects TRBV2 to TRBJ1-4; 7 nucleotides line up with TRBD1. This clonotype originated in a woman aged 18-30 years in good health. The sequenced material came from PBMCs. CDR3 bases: TGTGCCAGCAGTGAATTGGGACAGACCAATGAAAAACTGTTTTTT. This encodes CASSELGQTNEKLFF.